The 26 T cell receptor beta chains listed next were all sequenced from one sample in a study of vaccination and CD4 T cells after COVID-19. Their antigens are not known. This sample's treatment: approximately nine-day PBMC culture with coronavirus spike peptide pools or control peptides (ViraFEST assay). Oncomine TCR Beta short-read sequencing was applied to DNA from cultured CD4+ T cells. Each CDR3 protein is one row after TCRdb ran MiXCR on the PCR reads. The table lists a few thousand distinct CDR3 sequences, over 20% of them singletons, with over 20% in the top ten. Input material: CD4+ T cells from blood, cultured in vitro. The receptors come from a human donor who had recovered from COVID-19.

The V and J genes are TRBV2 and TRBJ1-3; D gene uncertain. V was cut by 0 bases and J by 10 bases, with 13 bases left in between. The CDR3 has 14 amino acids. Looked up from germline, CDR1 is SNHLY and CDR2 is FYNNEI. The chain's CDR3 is CASSEAGKVETIYF. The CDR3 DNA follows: TGTGCCAGCAGTGAAGCGGGCAAAGTGGAAACCATATATTTT.

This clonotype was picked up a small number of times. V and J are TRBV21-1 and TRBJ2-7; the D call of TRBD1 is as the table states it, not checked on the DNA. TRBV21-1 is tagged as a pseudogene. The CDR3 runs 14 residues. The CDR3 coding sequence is TGTGCCAGGGGGCCCCGGGACACATTCTACGAGCAGTACTTC. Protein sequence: CARGPRDTFYEQYF.

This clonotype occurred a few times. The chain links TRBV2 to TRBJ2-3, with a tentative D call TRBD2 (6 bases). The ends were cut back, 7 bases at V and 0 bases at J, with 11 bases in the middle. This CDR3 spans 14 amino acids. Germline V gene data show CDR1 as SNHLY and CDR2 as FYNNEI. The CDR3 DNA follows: TGTGCCAGCATGAAGGGGACTAGCACAGATACGCAGTATTTT. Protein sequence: CASMKGTSTDTQYF.

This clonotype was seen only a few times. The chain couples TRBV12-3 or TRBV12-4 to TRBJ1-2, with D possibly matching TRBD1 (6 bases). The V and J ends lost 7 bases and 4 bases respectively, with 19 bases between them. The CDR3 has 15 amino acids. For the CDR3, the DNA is TGTGCCAGCACCCCCCTTGGGGGGGGCGGCTATGGCTACACCTTC. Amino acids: CASTPLGGGGYGYTF.

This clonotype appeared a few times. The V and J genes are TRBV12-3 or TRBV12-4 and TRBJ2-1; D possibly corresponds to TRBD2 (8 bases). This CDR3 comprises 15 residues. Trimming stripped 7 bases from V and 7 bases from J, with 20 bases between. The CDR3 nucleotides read TGTGCCAGCATTCTAGGGACAGCGGGGGTGAATGAGCAGTTCTTC. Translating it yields CASILGTAGVNEQFF.

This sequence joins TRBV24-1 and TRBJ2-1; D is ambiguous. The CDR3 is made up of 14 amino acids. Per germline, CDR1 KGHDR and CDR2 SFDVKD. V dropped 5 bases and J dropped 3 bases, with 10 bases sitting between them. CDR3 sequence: CATSGFDNYNEQFF. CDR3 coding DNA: TGTGCCACCAGTGGTTTCGACAACTACAATGAGCAGTTCTTC.

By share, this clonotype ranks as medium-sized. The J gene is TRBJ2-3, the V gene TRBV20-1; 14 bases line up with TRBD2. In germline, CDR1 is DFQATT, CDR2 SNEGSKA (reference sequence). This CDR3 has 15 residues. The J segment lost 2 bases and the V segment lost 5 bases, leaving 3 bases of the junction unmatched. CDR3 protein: CSASGLAGVTDTQYF. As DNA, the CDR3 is TGCAGTGCTTCGGGACTAGCGGGGGTCACAGATACGCAGTATTTT.

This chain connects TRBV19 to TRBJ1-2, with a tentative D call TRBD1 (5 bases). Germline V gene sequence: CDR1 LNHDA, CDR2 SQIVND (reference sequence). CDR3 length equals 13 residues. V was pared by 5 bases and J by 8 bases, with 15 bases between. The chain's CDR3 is CASSDGHGVGYTF. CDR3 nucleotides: TGTGCCAGTAGTGACGGACACGGGGTCGGCTACACCTTC.

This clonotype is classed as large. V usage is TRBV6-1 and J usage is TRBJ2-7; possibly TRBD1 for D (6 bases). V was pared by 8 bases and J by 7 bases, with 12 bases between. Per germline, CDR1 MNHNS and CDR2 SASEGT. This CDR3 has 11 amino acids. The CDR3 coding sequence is TGTGCCAGCTCGGACAGTCGGGAGCAGTACTTC. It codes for CASSDSREQYF.

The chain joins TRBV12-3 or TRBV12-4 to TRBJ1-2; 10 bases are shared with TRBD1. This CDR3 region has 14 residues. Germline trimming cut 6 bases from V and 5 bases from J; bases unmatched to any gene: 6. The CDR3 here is CASRDWDRGYGYTF. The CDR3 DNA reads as TGTGCCAGCAGGGACTGGGACAGGGGATATGGCTACACCTTC.

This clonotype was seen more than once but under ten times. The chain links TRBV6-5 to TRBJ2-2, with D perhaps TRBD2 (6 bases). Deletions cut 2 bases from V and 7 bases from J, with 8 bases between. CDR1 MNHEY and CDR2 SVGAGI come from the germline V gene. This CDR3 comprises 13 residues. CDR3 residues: CASSYGGIGELFF. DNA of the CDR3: TGTGCCAGCAGTTACGGGGGGATCGGGGAGCTGTTTTTT.

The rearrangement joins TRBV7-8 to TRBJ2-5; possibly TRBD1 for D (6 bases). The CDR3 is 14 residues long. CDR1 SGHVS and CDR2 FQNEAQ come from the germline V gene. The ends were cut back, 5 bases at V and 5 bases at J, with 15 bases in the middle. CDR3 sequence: CASSQGGGAETQYF. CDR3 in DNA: TGTGCCAGCAGCCAAGGTGGGGGCGCGGAGACCCAGTACTTC.

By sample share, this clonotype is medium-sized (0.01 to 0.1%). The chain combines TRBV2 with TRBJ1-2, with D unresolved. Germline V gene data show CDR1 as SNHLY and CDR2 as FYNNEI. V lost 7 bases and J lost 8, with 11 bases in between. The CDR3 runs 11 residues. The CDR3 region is CASKITQGYTF. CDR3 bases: TGTGCCAGCAAGATAACGCAGGGCTACACCTTC.

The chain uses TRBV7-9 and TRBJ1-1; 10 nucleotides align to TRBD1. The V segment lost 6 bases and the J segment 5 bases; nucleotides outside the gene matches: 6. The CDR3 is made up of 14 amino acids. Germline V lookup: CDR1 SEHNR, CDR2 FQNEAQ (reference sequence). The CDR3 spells CASRRDRGGTEAFF. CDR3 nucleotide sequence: TGTGCCAGCAGACGGGACAGGGGAGGTACTGAAGCTTTCTTT.

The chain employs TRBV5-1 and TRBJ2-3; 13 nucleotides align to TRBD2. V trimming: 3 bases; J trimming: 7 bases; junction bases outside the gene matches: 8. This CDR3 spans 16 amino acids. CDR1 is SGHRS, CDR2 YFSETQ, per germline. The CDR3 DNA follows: TGCGCCAGCAGCTCCACTAGCGGGGGGGCATGGAATACGCAGTATTTT. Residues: CASSSTSGGAWNTQYF. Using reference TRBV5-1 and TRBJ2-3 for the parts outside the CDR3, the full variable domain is KAGVTQTPRYLIKTRGQQVTLSCSPISGHRSVSWYQQTPGQGLQFLFEYFSETQRNKGNFPGRFSGRQFSNSRSEMNVSTLELGDSALYLCASSSTSGGAWNTQYFGPGTRLTVL.

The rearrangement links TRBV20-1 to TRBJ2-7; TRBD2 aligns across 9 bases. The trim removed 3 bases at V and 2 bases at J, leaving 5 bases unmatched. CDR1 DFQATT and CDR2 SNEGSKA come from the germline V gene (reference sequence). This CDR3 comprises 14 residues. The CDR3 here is CSASPSGVTYEQYF. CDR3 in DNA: TGCAGTGCTAGTCCTAGCGGGGTTACCTACGAGCAGTACTTC.

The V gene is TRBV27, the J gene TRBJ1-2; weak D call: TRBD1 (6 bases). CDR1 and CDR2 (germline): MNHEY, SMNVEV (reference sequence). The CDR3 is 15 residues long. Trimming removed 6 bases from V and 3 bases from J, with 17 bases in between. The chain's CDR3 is CASSRYLPGDYGYTF. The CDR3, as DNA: TGTGCCAGCAGCCGTTATCTTCCAGGGGACTATGGCTACACCTTC.

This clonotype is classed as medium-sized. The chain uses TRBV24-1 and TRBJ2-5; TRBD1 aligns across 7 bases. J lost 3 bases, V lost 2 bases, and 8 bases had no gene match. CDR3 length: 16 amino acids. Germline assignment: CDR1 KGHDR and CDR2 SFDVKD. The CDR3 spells CATSDSRQGEEETQYF. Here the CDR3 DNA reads TGTGCCACCAGTGATTCCCGACAGGGAGAAGAAGAGACCCAGTACTTC.

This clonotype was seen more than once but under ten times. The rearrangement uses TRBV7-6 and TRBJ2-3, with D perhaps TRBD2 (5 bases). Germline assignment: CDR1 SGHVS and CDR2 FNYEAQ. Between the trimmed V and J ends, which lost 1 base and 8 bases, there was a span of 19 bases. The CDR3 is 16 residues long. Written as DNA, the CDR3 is TGTGCCAGCAGCTTAGGGACGCACCCCGGGGAAGGTACGCAGTATTTT. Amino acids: CASSLGTHPGEGTQYF.

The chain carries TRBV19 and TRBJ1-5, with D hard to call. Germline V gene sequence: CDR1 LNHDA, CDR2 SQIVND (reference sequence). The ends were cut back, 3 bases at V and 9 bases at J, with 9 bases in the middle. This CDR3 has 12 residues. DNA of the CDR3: TGTGCCAGTAGTATCCCCTATGGGCCCCAGCATTTT. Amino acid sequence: CASSIPYGPQHF.

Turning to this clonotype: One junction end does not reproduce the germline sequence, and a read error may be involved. CDR3 sequence (DNA): TGTGCCGCCAGCAGAGCCCAGGGCATGAACACTGAAGCTTTCTTT. Translated: CAASRAQGMNTEAFF. This chain uses TRBV15 with TRBJ1-1, with a possible D match to TRBD1 (5 bases). CDR1 LNHNV and CDR2 YYDKDF come from the germline V gene (reference sequence). The CDR3 extends over 15 amino acids.

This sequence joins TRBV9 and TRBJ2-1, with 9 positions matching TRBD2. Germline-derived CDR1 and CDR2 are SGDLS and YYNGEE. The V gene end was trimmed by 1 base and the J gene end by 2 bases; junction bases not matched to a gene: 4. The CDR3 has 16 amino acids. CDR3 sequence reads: CASSVIAGGTYNEQFF. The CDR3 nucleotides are TGTGCCAGCAGCGTAATTGCGGGGGGGACCTACAATGAGCAGTTCTTC.

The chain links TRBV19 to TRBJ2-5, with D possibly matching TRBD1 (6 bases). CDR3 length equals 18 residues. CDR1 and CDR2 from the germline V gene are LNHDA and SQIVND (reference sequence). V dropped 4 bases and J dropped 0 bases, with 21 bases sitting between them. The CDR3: CASSTDRRSPPYQETQYF. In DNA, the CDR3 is TGTGCCAGTAGTACAGACAGGCGGTCTCCCCCATACCAAGAGACCCAGTACTTC.

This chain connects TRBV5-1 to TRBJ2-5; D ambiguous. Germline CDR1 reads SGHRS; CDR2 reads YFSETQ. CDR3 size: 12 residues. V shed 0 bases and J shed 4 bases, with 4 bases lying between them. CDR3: CASSLGSETQYF. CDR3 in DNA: TGCGCCAGCAGCTTGGGTTCAGAGACCCAGTACTTC.

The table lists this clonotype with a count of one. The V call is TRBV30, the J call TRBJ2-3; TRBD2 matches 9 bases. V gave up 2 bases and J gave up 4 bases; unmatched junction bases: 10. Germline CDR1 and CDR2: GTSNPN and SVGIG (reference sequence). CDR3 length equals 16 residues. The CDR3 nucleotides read TGTGCCTGGAGTTTGGGACTAGCAGGAGGTCCAGATACGCAGTATTTT. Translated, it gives CAWSLGLAGGPDTQYF.

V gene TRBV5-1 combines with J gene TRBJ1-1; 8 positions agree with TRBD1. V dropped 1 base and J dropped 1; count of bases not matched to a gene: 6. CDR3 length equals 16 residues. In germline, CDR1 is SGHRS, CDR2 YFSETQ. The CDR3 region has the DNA TGCGCCAGCAGCTTGATGACAGGGGAAAAGAACACTGAAGCTTTCTTT. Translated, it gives CASSLMTGEKNTEAFF.